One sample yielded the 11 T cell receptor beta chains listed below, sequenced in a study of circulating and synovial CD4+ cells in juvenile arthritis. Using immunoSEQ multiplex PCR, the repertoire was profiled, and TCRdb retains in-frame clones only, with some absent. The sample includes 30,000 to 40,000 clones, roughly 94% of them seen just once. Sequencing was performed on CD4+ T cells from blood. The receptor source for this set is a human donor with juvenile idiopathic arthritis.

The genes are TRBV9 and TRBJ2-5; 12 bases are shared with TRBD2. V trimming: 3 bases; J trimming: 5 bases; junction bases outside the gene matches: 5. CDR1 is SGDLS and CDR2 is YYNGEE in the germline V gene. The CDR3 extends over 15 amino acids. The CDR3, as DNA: TGTGCCAGCAGCGCCTGGACTAGCGGGGATGAGACCCAGTACTTC. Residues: CASSAWTSGDETQYF.

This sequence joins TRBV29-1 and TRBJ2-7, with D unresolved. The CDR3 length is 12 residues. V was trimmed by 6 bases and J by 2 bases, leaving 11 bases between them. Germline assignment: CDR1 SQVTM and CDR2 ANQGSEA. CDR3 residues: CSVAHTTYEQYF. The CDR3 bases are TGCAGCGTCGCGCACACTACCTACGAGCAGTACTTC.

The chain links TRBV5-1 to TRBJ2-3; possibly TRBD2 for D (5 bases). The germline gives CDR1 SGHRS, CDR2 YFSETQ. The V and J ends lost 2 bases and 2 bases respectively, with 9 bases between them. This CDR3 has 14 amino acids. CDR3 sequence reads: CASSFLGDTDTQYF. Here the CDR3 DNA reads TGCGCCAGCAGCTTTCTGGGAGACACAGATACGCAGTATTTT.

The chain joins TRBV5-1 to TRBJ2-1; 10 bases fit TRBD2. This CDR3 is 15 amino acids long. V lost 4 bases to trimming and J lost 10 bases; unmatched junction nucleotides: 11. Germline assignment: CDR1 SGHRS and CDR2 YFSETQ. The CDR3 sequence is CASSAVGAGGGEQFF. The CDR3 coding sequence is TGCGCCAGCAGCGCCGTCGGAGCGGGGGGGGGAGAGCAGTTCTTC.

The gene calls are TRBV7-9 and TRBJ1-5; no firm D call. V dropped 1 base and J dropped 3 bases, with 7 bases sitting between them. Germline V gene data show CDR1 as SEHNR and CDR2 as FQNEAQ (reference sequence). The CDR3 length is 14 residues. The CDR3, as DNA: TGTGCCAGCAGCTTAGACAGAGACAATCAGCCCCAGCATTTT. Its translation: CASSLDRDNQPQHF.

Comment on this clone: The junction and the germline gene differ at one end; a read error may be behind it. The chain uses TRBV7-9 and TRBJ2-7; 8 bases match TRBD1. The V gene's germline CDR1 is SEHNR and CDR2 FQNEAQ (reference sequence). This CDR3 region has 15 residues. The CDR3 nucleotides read TGTGCCGGCAGCCAGACAGGGGTGCTGGCGGGCGAGCAGTACTTC. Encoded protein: CAGSQTGVLAGEQYF.

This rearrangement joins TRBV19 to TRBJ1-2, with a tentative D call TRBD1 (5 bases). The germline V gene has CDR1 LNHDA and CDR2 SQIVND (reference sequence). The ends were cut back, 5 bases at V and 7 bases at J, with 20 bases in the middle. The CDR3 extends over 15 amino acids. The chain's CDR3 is CASSFNRDLISGYTF. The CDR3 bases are TGTGCCAGTAGTTTCAACCGGGACTTGATAAGTGGCTACACCTTC. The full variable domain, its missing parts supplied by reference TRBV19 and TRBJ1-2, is DGGITQSPKYLFRKEGQNVTLSCEQNLNHDAMYWYRQDPGQGLRLIYYSQIVNDFQKGDIAEGYSVSREKKESFPLTVTSAQKNPTAFYLCASSFNRDLISGYTFGSGTRLTVV.

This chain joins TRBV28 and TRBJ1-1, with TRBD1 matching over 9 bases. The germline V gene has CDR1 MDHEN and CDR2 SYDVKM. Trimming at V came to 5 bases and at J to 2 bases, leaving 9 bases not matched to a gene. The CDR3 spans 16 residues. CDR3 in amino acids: CASSPKQGAANTEAFF. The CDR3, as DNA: TGTGCCAGCAGTCCCAAACAGGGGGCGGCTAACACTGAAGCTTTCTTT.

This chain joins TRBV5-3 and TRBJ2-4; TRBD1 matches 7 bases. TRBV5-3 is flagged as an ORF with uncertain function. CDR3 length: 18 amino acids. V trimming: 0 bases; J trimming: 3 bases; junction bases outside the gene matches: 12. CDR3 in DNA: TGTGCCAGAAGCTTGGCCGGGACAGACGCCTCTTGCAAAAACATTCAGTACTTC. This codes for CARSLAGTDASCKNIQYF.

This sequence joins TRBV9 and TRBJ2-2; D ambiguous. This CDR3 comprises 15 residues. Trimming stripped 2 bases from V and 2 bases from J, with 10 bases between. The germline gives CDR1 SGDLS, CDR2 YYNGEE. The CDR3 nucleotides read TGTGCCAGCAGCGTGTACAGAACTAACACCGGGGAGCTGTTTTTT. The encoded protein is CASSVYRTNTGELFF. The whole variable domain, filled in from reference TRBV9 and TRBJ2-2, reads DSGVTQTPKHLITATGQRVTLRCSPRSGDLSVYWYQQSLDQGLQFLIQYYNGEERAKGNILERFSAQQFPDLHSELNLSSLELGDSALYFCASSVYRTNTGELFFGEGSRLTVL.

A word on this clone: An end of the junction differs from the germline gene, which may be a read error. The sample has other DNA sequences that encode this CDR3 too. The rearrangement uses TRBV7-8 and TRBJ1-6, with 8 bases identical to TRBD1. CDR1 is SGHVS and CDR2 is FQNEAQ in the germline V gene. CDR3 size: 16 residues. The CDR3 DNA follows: TGTGCCAGCAGCTTAAACCGGGACAGGACAAATTCCCCCCTCCACTTT. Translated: CASSLNRDRTNSPLHF.